This entry is about one T cell receptor beta chain. No antigen is known for it. The CDR3 goes on 3 residues after the read ends, and that part is filled in from the germline J gene. V lost 6 bases, J lost 5 bases, and 6 bases stayed unmatched. CDR1 is ENHRY, CDR2 SYGVKD, per germline. CDR3 length equals 13 residues. Sequenced by immunoSEQ multiplex PCR; TCRdb stores in-frame clones only, minus some. This listing includes more than 20,000 clones. The entry originates in a study of T cells in women clearing cervical HPV infection. Study results and caveats: Cases and controls were distinguished at AUC roughly 0.86 by richness and V genes. Repertoire richness, not evenness, was significantly elevated in CIN3+ cases versus controls.

V usage is TRBV10-3 and J usage is TRBJ2-7, with 8 positions matching TRBD2. The sequenced sample was blood buffy coat. The sequence was obtained from a woman aged 18 to 75 with a cervical HPV16 infection that either progressed to CIN3+ or cleared (not recorded which). This CDR3 reads CAIRGGGFDEQYF. The DNA read from the CDR3 is TGTGCCATCAGGGGCGGGGGGTTTGACGAG.